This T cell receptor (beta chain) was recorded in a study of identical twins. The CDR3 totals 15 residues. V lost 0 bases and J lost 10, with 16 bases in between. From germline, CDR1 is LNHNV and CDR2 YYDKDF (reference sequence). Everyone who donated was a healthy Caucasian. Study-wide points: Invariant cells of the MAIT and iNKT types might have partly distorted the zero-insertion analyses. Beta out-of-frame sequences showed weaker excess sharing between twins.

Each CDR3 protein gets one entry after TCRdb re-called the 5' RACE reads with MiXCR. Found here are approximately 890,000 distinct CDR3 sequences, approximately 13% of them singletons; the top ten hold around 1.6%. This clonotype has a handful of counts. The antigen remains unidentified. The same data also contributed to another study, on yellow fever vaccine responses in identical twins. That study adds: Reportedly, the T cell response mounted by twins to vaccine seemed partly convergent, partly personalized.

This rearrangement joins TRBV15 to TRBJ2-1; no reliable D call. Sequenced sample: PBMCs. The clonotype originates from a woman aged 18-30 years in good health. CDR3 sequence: CATSRDHEILQEQFF. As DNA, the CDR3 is TGTGCCACCAGCAGAGATCATGAAATCCTACAGGAGCAGTTCTTC. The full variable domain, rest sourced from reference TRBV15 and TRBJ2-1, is DAMVIQNPRYQVTQFGKPVTLSCSQTLNHNVMYWYQQKSSQAPKLLFHYYDKDFNNEADTPDNFQSRRPNTSFCFLDIRSPGLGDTAMYLCATSRDHEILQEQFFGPGTRLTVL.